This T cell receptor (beta chain) was recorded in a study of T-cell reconstitution after alpha-beta-depleted transplantation in children. Ten or more counts support this clonotype. Unique molecular identifiers were built into the TCRbeta library. MiXCR, run by TCRdb on the PCR reads, gives a single entry per CDR3 protein. The table includes over 200,000 distinct CDR3 sequences, around 9.6% detected once. This CDR3 comprises 16 residues. Trimming at V came to 0 bases and at J to 10 bases, leaving 6 bases not matched to a gene. Germline V CDR1 and CDR2: LNHNV, YYDKDF (reference sequence). Sequencing used PBMCs from the stem cell graft donor, obtained from the stem cell graft. The chain is built from TRBV15 and TRBJ1-6, with 10 bases identical to TRBD1. The sequence was collected from a human donor who donated a stem cell graft to a child with acute lymphoblastic leukemia. In DNA form, the CDR3 reads TGTGCCACCAGCAGAGATAGAGGACAGGGGGGGTCACCCCTCCACTTT. As protein: CATSRDRGQGGSPLHF.